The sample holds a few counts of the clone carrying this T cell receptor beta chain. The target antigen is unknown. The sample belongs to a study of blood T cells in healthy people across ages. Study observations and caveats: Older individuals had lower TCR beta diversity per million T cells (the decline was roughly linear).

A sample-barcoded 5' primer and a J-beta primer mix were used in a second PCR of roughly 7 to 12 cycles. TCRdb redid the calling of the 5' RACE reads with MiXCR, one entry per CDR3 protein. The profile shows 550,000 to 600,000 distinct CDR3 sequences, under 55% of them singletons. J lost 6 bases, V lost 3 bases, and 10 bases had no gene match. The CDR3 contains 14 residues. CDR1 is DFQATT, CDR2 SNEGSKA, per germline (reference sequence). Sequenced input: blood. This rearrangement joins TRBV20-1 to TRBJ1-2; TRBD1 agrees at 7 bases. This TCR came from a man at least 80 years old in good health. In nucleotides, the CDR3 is TGCAGTGCTAGGAGGGGGCCAAGGGCGGATGGCTACACCTTC. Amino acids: CSARRGPRADGYTF.